Listed below are T cell receptor beta chains from one sample, sequenced in a study of molecular identifiers for immune sequencing clone quantification. MiXCR, applied by TCRdb to the PCR reads, yields one record per CDR3 protein. The table lists over 600,000 distinct CDR3 sequences, around 20% of them singletons. The sequenced material came from naive CD8+ T cells from blood, with Jurkat cell RNA spiked in. The receptors stem from a human donor in good health. Some libraries in this study had Jurkat cell RNA spiked in. CDR3s include the opening cysteine and the closing phenylalanine or tryptophan. Each record gives: D gene, V gene, J gene, clone size, CDR3 DNA, CDR3 protein. A D gene is named only where the DNA matches it firmly. Expanded clones get a size class; other rows say once, few or many, or leave the size out.

NA	TRBV27	TRBJ2-7	many	TGTGCCAGCAGTGCTATGACAGGTCCCCAGGACGAGCAGTACTTC	CASSAMTGPQDEQYF
NA	TRBV12-3/TRBV12-4	TRBJ2-1	few	TGTGCCAGCAGCCAAACAGGGAGTGGTCCTTACAATGAGCAGTTCTTC	CASSQTGSGPYNEQFF
NA	TRBV7-9	TRBJ2-7	many	TGTGCCAGCAGCTCCGTCTCCGCAGGGGACGAGCAGTACTTC	CASSSVSAGDEQYF
NA	TRBV21-1	TRBJ2-1	NA	TGTGCCAGCAGCGCAGGGACAGGGTACGGAAACAGTTCTAGCGGGGCGGACCTATACAATGAGCAGTTCTTC	CASSAGTGYGNSSSGADLYNEQFF
NA	TRBV27	TRBJ2-3	NA	TGTGCCAGCAGTTTATTCGACACCTCCTATGGAGATACGCAGTATTTT	CASSLFDTSYGDTQYF
NA	TRBV4-3	TRBJ2-3	many	TGCGCCAGCAGCCAAGTTTCAGACTCGCTACAAACAGATACGCAGTATTTT	CASSQVSDSLQTDTQYF
TRBD2	TRBV7-2	TRBJ2-1	many	TGTGCCAGCAGCGGGGAGGGAGGTTCCCGTGAGCAGTTCTTC	CASSGEGGSREQFF
TRBD2	TRBV5-1	TRBJ2-1	few	TGCGCCAGCAGCCCCATGACTAGCGGGGTCTACAATGAGCAGTTCTTC	CASSPMTSGVYNEQFF
NA	TRBV24-1	TRBJ2-1	many	TGTGCCACCAGCGTGGGGGTGTACAATGAGCAGTTCTTC	CATSVGVYNEQFF
NA	TRBV6-1	TRBJ1-5	NA	TGTGCCAGCACCCAAAGGACAGTGGGAGTCAATCAGCCCCAGCAATTT	CASTQRTVGVNQPQQF
NA	TRBV12-3/TRBV12-4	TRBJ1-5	many	TGTGCCAGCAGTGCGCCGGGAAATAATCAGCCCCAGCATTTT	CASSAPGNNQPQHF
TRBD2	TRBV9	TRBJ2-7	many	TGTGCCAGCAGCGTAGGCGGTAGCGGGGGCTACGAGCAGTACTTC	CASSVGGSGGYEQYF
NA	TRBV20-1	TRBJ2-5	few	TGCAGTGCTAGCCCGTCACGGAGGGGGGAGACCCAGTACTTC	CSASPSRRGETQYF
TRBD1	TRBV28	TRBJ1-2	NA	TGTGCCAGCAGTTTACGGGACAGAACTAGGCACCGTAGACCGGGGGGCGCGGACTATGGCTACACCTTC	CASSLRDRTRHRRPGGADYGYTF
TRBD1	TRBV29-1	TRBJ2-7	few	TGCAGCGTTGGGGACAGGGCATCCTCCTACGAGCAGTACTTC	CSVGDRASSYEQYF
NA	TRBV30	TRBJ2-7	NA	TGTGCCTGGGACCGCGGGACAGAAGGCTACGAGCAGTACTTC	CAWDRGTEGYEQYF
TRBD2	TRBV5-1	TRBJ2-2	NA	TGCGCCAGCAGACCTCCGGGACTAGCGGCGAACACCGGGGAGCTGTTTTTT	CASRPPGLAANTGELFF
NA	TRBV2	TRBJ1-4	NA	TGTGCCAGCAGTGAAGGAGGGGTATCCACAACTAATGAAAAACTGTTTTTT	CASSEGGVSTTNEKLFF
NA	TRBV13	TRBJ1-1	NA	TGTGCCAGCAGCTCGAGTGACAGGAACACTGAAGCTTTCTTT	CASSSSDRNTEAFF
TRBD1	TRBV6-2/TRBV6-3	TRBJ1-1	many	TGTGCCAGCAGTTACTCTAGGGACAGTTTGAACACTGAAGCTTTCTTT	CASSYSRDSLNTEAFF
TRBD2	TRBV20-1	TRBJ2-7	NA	TGCAGTGCTAGAGAGCGGGAGGGCCCCTACGAGCAGTACTTC	CSAREREGPYEQYF
NA	TRBV27	TRBJ1-5	many	TGTGCCAGCAGTTTACTAGGGGGGTATAGCAATCAGCCCCAGCATTTT	CASSLLGGYSNQPQHF
NA	TRBV4-3	TRBJ1-3	few	TGCGCCAGCAGCCAAGATGCAATATCTGGAGACACCATATATTTT	CASSQDAISGDTIYF
NA	TRBV19	TRBJ2-5	few	TGTGCCAGTAGTATCTTACGGGGGCCCCAAGAGACCCAGTACTTC	CASSILRGPQETQYF
NA	TRBV30	TRBJ1-2	NA	TGTGCCTGGAGTGTGGCGGGTGGCTACACCTTC	CAWSVAGGYTF
NA	TRBV19	TRBJ1-5	few	TGTGCCAGTAGTCCCCGACAGAACCAGCCCCAGCATTTT	CASSPRQNQPQHF
NA	TRBV7-6	TRBJ2-7	NA	TGTGCCAGCAGCTTGTTGTTGAAGCGGGTTGGACAGGATACGACCTACGAGCAGTACTTC	CASSLLLKRVGQDTTYEQYF
TRBD2	TRBV29-1	TRBJ2-3	many	TGCAGCGTTGAAGCGGGGGCGGGGGGTGGAGATACGCAGTATTTT	CSVEAGAGGGDTQYF
TRBD1	TRBV15	TRBJ1-1	many	TGTGCCACCCGGCAAAAAGAGGGGGCGCGGATAATGAACACTGAAGCTTTCTTT	CATRQKEGARIMNTEAFF
NA	TRBV6-5	TRBJ1-1	many	TGTGCCAGCAGTTACACGGGGACAACTGAAGCTTTCTTT	CASSYTGTTEAFF